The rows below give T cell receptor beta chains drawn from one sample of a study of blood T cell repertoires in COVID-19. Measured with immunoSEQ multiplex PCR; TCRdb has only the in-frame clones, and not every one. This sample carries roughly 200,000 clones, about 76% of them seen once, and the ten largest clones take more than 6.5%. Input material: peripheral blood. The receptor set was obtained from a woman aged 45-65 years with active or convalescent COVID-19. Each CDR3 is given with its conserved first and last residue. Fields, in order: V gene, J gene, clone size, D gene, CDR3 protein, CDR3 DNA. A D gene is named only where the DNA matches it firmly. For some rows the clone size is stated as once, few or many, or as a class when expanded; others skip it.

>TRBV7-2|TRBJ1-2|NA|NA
CASSPPGGMYGYTF
TGTGCCAGCAGCCCCCCGGGGGGGATGTACGGCTACACCTTC
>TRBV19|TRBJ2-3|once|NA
CASSMAGIRPTDTQYF
TGTGCCAGTAGTATGGCGGGGATTAGACCCACAGATACGCAGTATTTT
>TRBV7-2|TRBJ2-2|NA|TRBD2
CASSLGGRAGELFF
TGTGCCAGCAGCTTAGGGGGGAGGGCCGGGGAGCTGTTTTTT
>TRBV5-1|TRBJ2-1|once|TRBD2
CASSFAGEEQFF
TGCGCCAGCAGCTTTGCGGGGGAGGAGCAGTTCTTC
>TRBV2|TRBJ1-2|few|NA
CASSEGGVGYTF
TGTGCCAGCAGTGAGGGGGGGGTTGGCTACACCTTC
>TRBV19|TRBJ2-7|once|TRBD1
CASSTGTGRGEQYF
TGTGCCAGTAGTACTGGGACAGGGAGGGGCGAGCAGTACTTC
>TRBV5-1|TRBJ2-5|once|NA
CASSLAGAVQETQYF
TGCGCCAGCAGCTTGGCCGGAGCGGTTCAAGAGACCCAGTACTTC
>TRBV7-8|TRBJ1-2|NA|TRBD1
CASSLDRGAHYGYTF
TGTGCCAGCAGCTTAGACAGGGGGGCTCACTATGGCTACACCTTC
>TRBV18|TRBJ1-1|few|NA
CASSERVVGTEAFF
TGTGCCAGCTCAGAGAGGGTTGTTGGCACTGAAGCTTTCTTT
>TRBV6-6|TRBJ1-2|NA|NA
CASSYSIAGVGGYTF
TGTGCCAGCAGTTACTCGATTGCCGGGGTCGGTGGCTACACCTTC
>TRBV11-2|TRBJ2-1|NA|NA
CASSLAVSYNEQFF
TGTGCCAGCAGCTTGGCAGTTTCGTACAATGAGCAGTTCTTC
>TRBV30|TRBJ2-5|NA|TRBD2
CAWSSRLAGASYKTQYF
TGTGCCTGGAGTTCTAGACTAGCGGGGGCCTCTTATAAGACCCAGTACTTC
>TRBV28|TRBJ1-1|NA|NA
CASRAGTIRNTEAFF
TGTGCCAGCAGGGCCGGGACAATTCGAAACACTGAAGCTTTCTTT
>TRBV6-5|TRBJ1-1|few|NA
CASSSRGNTEAFF
TGTGCCAGCAGTTCCCGAGGGAACACTGAAGCTTTCTTT
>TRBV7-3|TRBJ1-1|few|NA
CASSPSGWTVNTEAFF
TGTGCCAGCAGCCCCTCGGGATGGACGGTGAACACTGAAGCTTTCTTT
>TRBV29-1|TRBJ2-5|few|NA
CSVVLGGQETQYF
TGCAGCGTTGTATTAGGGGGCCAAGAGACCCAGTACTTC
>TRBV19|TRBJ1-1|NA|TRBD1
CASSIGGQGAWNTEAFF
TGTGCCAGTAGTATAGGAGGACAGGGTGCATGGAACACTGAAGCTTTCTTT
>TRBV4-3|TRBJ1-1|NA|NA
CASSQGINSEAFF
TGCGCCAGCAGCCAAGGAATAAACAGTGAAGCTTTCTTT
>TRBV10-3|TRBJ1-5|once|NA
CAISESGSEPQHF
TGTGCCATCAGTGAGTCGGGCTCGGAGCCCCAGCATTTT
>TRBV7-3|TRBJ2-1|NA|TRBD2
CASSLEGSGSSYNEQFF
TGTGCCAGCAGCTTAGAGGGTAGCGGGAGCTCCTACAATGAGCAGTTCTTC
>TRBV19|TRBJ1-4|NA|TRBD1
CASSTRTGRNEVNEKLFF
TGTGCCAGTAGCACAAGGACAGGACGGAATGAAGTTAATGAAAAACTGTTTTTT
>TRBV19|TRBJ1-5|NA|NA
CASRSGGGDQPQHF
TGTGCCAGTAGAAGTGGGGGAGGGGATCAGCCCCAGCATTTT
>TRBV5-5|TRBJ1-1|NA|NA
CASSLLGGTEAFF
TGTGCCAGCAGCTTGTTAGGGGGAACTGAAGCTTTCTTT
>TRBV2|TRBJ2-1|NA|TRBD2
CAFLNSGRYPNEQFF
TGTGCCTTCCTGAATAGCGGGAGGTATCCCAATGAGCAGTTCTTC
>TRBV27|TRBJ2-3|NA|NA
CASSFSREAEDTQYF
TGTGCCAGCAGTTTTTCGCGAGAAGCTGAAGATACGCAGTATTTT
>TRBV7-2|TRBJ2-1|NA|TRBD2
CASSFTSGGAGEQFF
TGTGCCAGCAGCTTCACTAGCGGGGGGGCGGGTGAGCAGTTCTTC
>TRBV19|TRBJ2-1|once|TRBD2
CASSIQAGGRNEQFF
TGTGCCAGTAGTATTCAGGCGGGGGGGAGGAATGAGCAGTTCTTC
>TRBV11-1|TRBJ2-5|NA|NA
CASSLLAGKQETQYF
TGTGCCAGCAGCTTGTTGGCGGGGAAACAAGAGACCCAGTACTTC
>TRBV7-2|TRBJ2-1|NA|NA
CASSPTDNSYNEQFF
TGTGCCAGCAGCCCAACAGACAACTCCTACAATGAGCAGTTCTTC
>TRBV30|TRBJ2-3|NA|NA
CAWTLGGADTQYF
TGTGCCTGGACCCTCGGAGGGGCAGATACGCAGTATTTT
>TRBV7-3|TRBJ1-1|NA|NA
CASSPTRGIAEAFF
TGTGCCAGCAGCCCGACCAGGGGTATCGCTGAAGCTTTCTTT
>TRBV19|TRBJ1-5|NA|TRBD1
CASSGRTGGVGNQPQHF
TGTGCCAGTAGTGGAAGGACAGGGGGTGTTGGCAATCAGCCCCAGCATTTT
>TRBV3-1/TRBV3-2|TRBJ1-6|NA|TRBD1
CASSQESLQTGRYNSPLHF
TGTGCCAGCAGCCAAGAATCCCTTCAGACAGGGCGCTACAATTCACCCCTCCACTTT
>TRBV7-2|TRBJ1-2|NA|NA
CASSPQGPNYGYTF
TGTGCCAGCAGCCCACAGGGTCCCAACTATGGCTACACCTTC
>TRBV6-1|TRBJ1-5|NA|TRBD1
CASSEARTGSSNQPQHF
TGTGCCAGCAGTGAAGCCAGGACAGGGTCAAGCAATCAGCCCCAGCATTTT
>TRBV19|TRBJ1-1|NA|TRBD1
CASTSGTGGYGNTEAFF
TGTGCCAGTACCTCCGGGACAGGGGGCTATGGGAACACTGAAGCTTTCTTT
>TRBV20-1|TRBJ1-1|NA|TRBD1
CSASRQGPNTEAFF
TGCAGTGCTAGTAGACAGGGGCCGAACACTGAAGCTTTCTTT